The rows below give T cell receptor beta chains drawn from one sample of a study of T cell repertoires in cytomegalovirus infection. These receptors' targets are unknown. TCRdb re-called the reads with MiXCR, one entry per CDR3 protein. This table holds 650,000 to 850,000 distinct CDR3 sequences, 25% to 35% found once. Sample: cultured CD8+ T cells from PBMCs, taken from culture after CMV antigen stimulation. Source of these receptors: a human donor in good health (CMV status not recorded). Some clones in this sample may be carry-over from other donors' samples. Both conserved end residues are part of each CDR3. A D gene is named only where the DNA matches it firmly. Part of the rows lack a size; the others show once, few, many or a class for expanded clones.

j_call,v_call,d_call,clone_size,cdr3_aa,cdr3_nt
TRBJ1-2,TRBV12-3/TRBV12-4,TRBD1,few,CASSLNGQVYGYTF,TGTGCCAGCAGTTTAAATGGACAGGTCTATGGCTACACCTTC
TRBJ1-2,TRBV9,TRBD1,once,CASSVWDRETYGYTF,TGTGCCAGCAGCGTGTGGGACAGGGAAACCTATGGCTACACCTTC
TRBJ2-2,TRBV7-8,.,.,CASTLTAGELFF,TGTGCCAGTACTCTTACCGCCGGGGAGCTGTTTTTT
TRBJ1-4,TRBV2,.,.,CTSLSAGGEKLFF,TGTACCAGCCTTAGTGCGGGGGGTGAAAAACTGTTTTTT
TRBJ2-3,TRBV6-8,.,.,CASSYSRRDTQYF,TGTGCCAGCAGTTACTCGCGTAGAGATACGCAGTATTTT
TRBJ1-2,TRBV7-9,TRBD1,many,CASSLGGGIYGYTF,TGTGCCAGCAGCTTAGGAGGGGGCATCTATGGCTACACCTTC
TRBJ1-4,TRBV19,.,.,CASSPQGRQTPAANEKLFF,TGTGCCAGTAGCCCTCAGGGACGCCAGACCCCAGCGGCTAATGAAAAACTGTTTTTT
TRBJ2-5,TRBV2,TRBD2,.,CASSPPEWGGQETQYF,TGTGCCAGCAGTCCCCCCGAATGGGGAGGGCAAGAGACCCAGTACTTC
TRBJ2-1,TRBV27,TRBD2,.,CASSYREDNEQFF,TGTGCCAGCAGTTACCGGGAGGACAATGAGCAGTTCTTC
TRBJ2-2,TRBV4-3,.,few,CASSQDMRGIPPRTGELFF,TGCGCCAGCAGCCAAGATATGAGGGGCATCCCCCCGCGCACCGGGGAGCTGTTTTTT
TRBJ2-5,TRBV15,.,.,CATSRTRGGKDGTQYF,TGTGCCACCAGCAGAACCCGTGGAGGGAAGGATGGGACCCAGTACTTC
TRBJ2-3,TRBV24-1,.,few,CATSLGPGDTQYF,TGTGCCACCAGTTTAGGCCCGGGGGATACGCAGTATTTT
TRBJ1-2,TRBV19,TRBD1,.,CASATGTAFYGYTF,TGTGCCAGTGCAACCGGGACAGCCTTCTATGGCTACACCTTC
TRBJ2-2,TRBV27,.,few,CATRQLPANTGELFF,TGTGCCACCCGACAGCTACCAGCGAACACCGGGGAGCTGTTTTTT
TRBJ1-2,TRBV10-3,.,.,CAISESKGRGYTF,TGTGCCATCAGTGAGTCGAAGGGAAGGGGCTACACCTTC
TRBJ2-1,TRBV19,TRBD2,.,CASSATSGGTNEQFF,TGTGCCAGTAGTGCGACTAGCGGGGGTACCAATGAGCAGTTCTTC
TRBJ1-4,TRBV12-3/TRBV12-4,.,many,CASSQGGELATNEKLFF,TGTGCCAGCAGCCAGGGTGGGGAGTTAGCAACTAATGAAAAACTGTTTTTT
TRBJ1-1,TRBV7-6,.,few,CASSLDPGITNTEAFF,TGTGCCAGCAGCTTAGATCCGGGGATAACGAACACTGAAGCTTTCTTT
TRBJ2-3,TRBV9,TRBD2,few,CASSPLTGEGFTDTQYF,TGTGCCAGCAGCCCCCTTACCGGGGAGGGTTTCACAGATACGCAGTATTTT
TRBJ1-4,TRBV7-2,.,many,CASSSPETGINEKLFF,TGTGCCAGCAGCTCCCCCGAGACAGGAATTAATGAAAAACTGTTTTTT